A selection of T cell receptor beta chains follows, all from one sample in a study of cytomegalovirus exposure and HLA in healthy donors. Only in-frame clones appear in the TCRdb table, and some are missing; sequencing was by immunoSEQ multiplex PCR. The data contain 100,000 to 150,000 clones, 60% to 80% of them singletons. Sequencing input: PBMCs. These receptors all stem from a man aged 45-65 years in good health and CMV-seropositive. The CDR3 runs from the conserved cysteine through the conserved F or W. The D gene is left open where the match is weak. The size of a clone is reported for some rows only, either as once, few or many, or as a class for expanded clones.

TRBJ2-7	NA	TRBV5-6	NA	TGTGCCAGCAGCCCGGGACTGGGGTACGAGCAGTACTTC	CASSPGLGYEQYF
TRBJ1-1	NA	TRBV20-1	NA	TGCAGTGCTAGAGGGACATGTGAAGCTTTCTTT	CSARGTCEAFF
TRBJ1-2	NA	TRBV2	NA	TGTGCCAGCAGTGAACGACAGGTCTATGGCTACACCTTC	CASSERQVYGYTF
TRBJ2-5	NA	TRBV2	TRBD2	TGTGCCAGCAGTGAAAGCTTCCTAGCGGGAGGGGAGACCCAGTACTTC	CASSESFLAGGETQYF
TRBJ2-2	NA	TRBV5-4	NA	TGTGCCAGCAGCCAACAGACAGCTAACACCGGGGAGCTGTTTTTT	CASSQQTANTGELFF
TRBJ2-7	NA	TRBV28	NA	TGTGCCAGCAGCAGGAGGTACGAGCAGTACTTC	CASSRRYEQYF
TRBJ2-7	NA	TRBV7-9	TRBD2	TGTGCCAGCAGCCCTCTCGCGGGGGGAAACTACGAGCAGTACTTC	CASSPLAGGNYEQYF
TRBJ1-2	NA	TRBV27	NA	TGTGCCAGCAGCACCGGGACACTCCTACACTCTTCCCATGGCTACACCTTC	CASSTGTLLHSSHGYTF
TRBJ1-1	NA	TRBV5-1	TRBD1	TGCGCCAGCAGCTCTGGAACCGACAGGGTGAGTCGGGTCTTT	CASSSGTDRVSRVF
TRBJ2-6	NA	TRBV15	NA	TGTGCCCCCGGGGTAGACCGGGACTCTGGGGCCAACGTCCTGACTTTC	CAPGVDRDSGANVLTF
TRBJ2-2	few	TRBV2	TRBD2	TGTGCCAGCAGGTTCGCTAGCGGGGGCCGGAACACCGGGGAGCTGTTTTTT	CASRFASGGRNTGELFF
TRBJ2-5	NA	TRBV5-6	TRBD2	TGTGCCAGCAGCTTGTGGGGGACTAGCGGACAAGAGACCCAGTACTTC	CASSLWGTSGQETQYF
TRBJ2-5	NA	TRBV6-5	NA	TGTGCCAGCAGTCCGGGGGGCCGGGAGACCCAGTACTTC	CASSPGGRETQYF
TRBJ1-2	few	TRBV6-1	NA	TGTGCCAGCAATCCACAGGAGAACTATGGCTACACCTTC	CASNPQENYGYTF
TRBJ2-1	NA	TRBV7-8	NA	TGTGCCAGCAGCTTAGTTCTGAGCTCCTACAATGAGCAGTTCTTC	CASSLVLSSYNEQFF
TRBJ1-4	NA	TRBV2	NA	TGTGCCAGCAGGATGACAGAATTTAATGAAAAACTGTTTTTT	CASRMTEFNEKLFF
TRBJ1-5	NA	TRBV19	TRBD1	TGTGCCAGTAGTATGGGACAGGGTAGCAATCAGCCCCAGCATTTT	CASSMGQGSNQPQHF
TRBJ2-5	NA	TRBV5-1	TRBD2	TGCGCCAGCAGCCCCGGGACTAGCGGTTATCAAGAGACCCAGTACTTC	CASSPGTSGYQETQYF
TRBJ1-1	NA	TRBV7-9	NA	TGTGCCAGCAGCTTACAGACTGAAGCTTTCTTT	CASSLQTEAFF
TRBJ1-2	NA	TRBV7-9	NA	TGTGCCAGCAGCCAAGAGGGTGGTGGCTACACCTTC	CASSQEGGGYTF
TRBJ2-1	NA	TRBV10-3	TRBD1	TGTGCCATCGCCTCGCCGGGACAGGGGAGGAATGAGCAGTTCTTC	CAIASPGQGRNEQFF
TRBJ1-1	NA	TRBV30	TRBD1	TGTGCCTGGTGGGACAGGGGGCTGGTCACTGAAGCTTTCTTT	CAWWDRGLVTEAFF
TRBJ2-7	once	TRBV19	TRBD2	TGTGCCAGTAGTATTCTAGCGGGAGGGTCCGCGCGGGAGCAGTACTTC	CASSILAGGSAREQYF
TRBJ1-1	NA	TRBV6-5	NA	TGTGCCAGCAGTCTGGGGGGGGGAGTAGGCACTGAAGCTTTCTTT	CASSLGGGVGTEAFF
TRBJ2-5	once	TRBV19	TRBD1	TGTGCCAGTAGTAAACCGGGACAGGGGAGAGAGACCCAGTACTTC	CASSKPGQGRETQYF
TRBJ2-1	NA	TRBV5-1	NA	TGCGCCAGCAGCTTGGCCGCGGATTCCTACAATGAGCAGTTCTTC	CASSLAADSYNEQFF
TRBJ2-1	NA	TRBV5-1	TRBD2	TGCGCCAGCAAATTTTTAGCGGGGGGGCCCGGTGAGCAGTTCTTC	CASKFLAGGPGEQFF
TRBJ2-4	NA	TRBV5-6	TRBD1	TGTGCCAGCAGCGGGGGACAGGTAATAGCCAAAAACATTCAGTACTTC	CASSGGQVIAKNIQYF
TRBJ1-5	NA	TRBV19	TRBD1	TGTGCCAGTAGTATGGGAGCAGGGGGCCATCAGCCCCAGCATTTT	CASSMGAGGHQPQHF
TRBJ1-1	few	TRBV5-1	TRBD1	TGCGCCAGCAGCTGGGGGACAGGGAACACTGAAGCTTTCTTT	CASSWGTGNTEAFF
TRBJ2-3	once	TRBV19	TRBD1	TGTGCCAGTAGTACGGGACAGGCCCTAGGTACGCAGTATTTT	CASSTGQALGTQYF
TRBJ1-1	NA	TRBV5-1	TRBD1	TGCGCCAGCAGCAAGGGACAGGGTGGCACTGAAGCTTTCTTT	CASSKGQGGTEAFF
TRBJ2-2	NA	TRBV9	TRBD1	TGTGCCAGCAGCACCCGGACAGGCCGAGGCACCGGGGAGCTGTTTTTT	CASSTRTGRGTGELFF
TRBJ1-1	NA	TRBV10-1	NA	TGCGCCAGCAGTGAGTCCGGCAGGGCTCACACTGAAGCTTTCTTT	CASSESGRAHTEAFF
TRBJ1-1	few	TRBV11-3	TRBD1	TGTGCCAGCAGCTTCAAGGGACAGGGAACTGAAGCTTTCTTT	CASSFKGQGTEAFF
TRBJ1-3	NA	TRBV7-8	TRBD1	TGTGCCAGCAGCATCACAGGGGTCTCTGGAAACACCATATATTTT	CASSITGVSGNTIYF
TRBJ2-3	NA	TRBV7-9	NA	TGTGCCAGCAGCTTACTCCTGGATACGCAGTATTTT	CASSLLLDTQYF
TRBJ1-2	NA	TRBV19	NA	TGTGCCAGTACCCCTGGGCGGGGGCAGAGGGGCTACACCTTGATCACCTTC	CASTPGRGQRGYTLITF